A single sample is the source of the 24 T cell receptor beta chains below, sequenced in a study of blood T cell repertoires in COVID-19. Here immunoSEQ multiplex PCR was the method, and the copy in TCRdb shows in-frame clones only, minus some. The table has tens of thousands of clones, about 80% seen once; the top ten hold roughly 29%. Sequencing used peripheral blood. These TCRs come from a man aged 55-75 years with active or convalescent COVID-19.

V gene TRBV28 combines with J gene TRBJ1-5, with 7 bases matching TRBD1. This CDR3 region has 16 residues. V was pared by 7 bases and J by 0 bases, with 9 bases of the junction left unmatched. Per germline, CDR1 MDHEN and CDR2 SYDVKM. CDR3 DNA sequence: TGTGCCAGCACCAAGGGACAGCAATATAGCAATCAGCCCCAGCATTTT. Its protein is CASTKGQQYSNQPQHF. The whole variable domain, remainder taken from reference TRBV28 and TRBJ1-5, is DVKVTQSSRYLVKRTGEKVFLECVQDMDHENMFWYRQDPGLGLRLIYFSYDVKMKEKGDIPEGYSVSREKKERFSLILESASTNQTSMYLCASTKGQQYSNQPQHFGDGTRLSIL.

The chain combines TRBV4-3 with TRBJ2-3; D ambiguous. CDR1 is LGHNA, CDR2 YSLEER, per germline. The CDR3 is made up of 14 amino acids. Trimming left V 0 bases short and J 1 base short, with 5 bases between. For the CDR3, the DNA is TGCGCCAGCAGCCAAGAAACAGGCACAGATACGCAGTATTTT. It yields the protein CASSQETGTDTQYF.

This chain links TRBV5-4 with TRBJ2-1, with 8 bases that match TRBD2. Germline CDR1 reads SGHNT; CDR2 reads YYREEE (reference sequence). V lost 1 base and J lost 4; bases outside the gene matches: 7. The CDR3 contains 16 residues. CDR3 in DNA: TGTGCCAGCAGCTTGCCCGGAAGCGGGAGATACAATGAGCAGTTCTTC. It is translated as CASSLPGSGRYNEQFF.

The CDR3 bases are TGCGCCAGCAATGGTATGCGCCATAACTCTGGAAACACCATATATTTT. The encoded protein is CASNGMRHNSGNTIYF. The chain combines TRBV23-1 with TRBJ1-3; no clear D. TRBV23-1 falls under the ORF class, with uncertain function. The CDR3 runs 16 residues. Between the trimmed V and J ends, which lost 7 bases and 0 bases, there was a span of 16 bases.

The sample holds many counts of this clone. The rearrangement joins TRBV5-1 to TRBJ1-1, with TRBD1 identical over 7 bases. Germline lookup yields CDR1 SGHRS and CDR2 YFSETQ. This CDR3 has 13 amino acids. The ends lost 4 bases at V and 4 bases at J; junction bases unmatched: 4. Written as DNA, the CDR3 is TGCGCCAGCAGCGCACAGGGGAGCACTGAAGCTTTCTTT. Translation: CASSAQGSTEAFF. The variable domain in full, with the rest retrieved from reference TRBV5-1 and TRBJ1-1, is KAGVTQTPRYLIKTRGQQVTLSCSPISGHRSVSWYQQTPGQGLQFLFEYFSETQRNKGNFPGRFSGRQFSNSRSEMNVSTLELGDSALYLCASSAQGSTEAFFGQGTRLTVV.

The chain links TRBV6-2 or TRBV6-3 to TRBJ1-1, with D uncertain. Germline CDR1 is MNHEY and CDR2 is SVGEGT. CDR3 size: 15 residues. With 4 bases removed from V and 6 bases from J, the gap between germline ends came to 18 bases. CDR3 sequence (DNA): TGTGCCAGCAGTTTTGTTCCCCCCGGAGGGTCTGAAGCTTTCTTT. Encoded protein: CASSFVPPGGSEAFF.

This sequence joins TRBV9 and TRBJ2-3; the D gene is possibly TRBD1 (5 bases). CDR1 and CDR2 (germline): SGDLS, YYNGEE. This CDR3 comprises 13 residues. V dropped 0 bases and J dropped 3 bases, with 5 bases sitting between them. The CDR3 DNA reads as TGTGCCAGCAGCGTAGAGGGGACAGATACGCAGTATTTT. It yields the protein CASSVEGTDTQYF.

V and J are TRBV4-1 and TRBJ2-5; D gene uncertain. This CDR3 has 14 amino acids. Trimming removed 3 bases at V and 0 bases at J, with 8 bases between. Germline loops: CDR1 MGHRA, CDR2 YSYEKL. CDR3 sequence: CASSHLTYQETQYF. CDR3 in DNA: TGCGCCAGCAGCCACCTAACGTACCAAGAGACCCAGTACTTC.

The rearrangement joins TRBV3-1 (or the pseudogene TRBV3-2) to TRBJ2-7, with 10 bases matching TRBD2. The CDR3 spans 15 residues. The germline gives CDR1 LGHDT, CDR2 YNNKEL (reference sequence). V lost 1 base, J lost 3 bases, and 3 bases stayed unmatched. The CDR3 DNA sequence: TGTGCCAGCAGCCAAGGAGCGGGGGGGCGCTACGAGCAGTACTTC. It yields the protein CASSQGAGGRYEQYF.

This sequence joins TRBV7-3 and TRBJ1-1, with 10 bases matching TRBD1. CDR1 and CDR2 (germline): SGHTA, FQGTGA. This CDR3 comprises 17 residues. V dropped 8 bases and J dropped 1; count of bases not matched to a gene: 13. The CDR3 here is CASSKTGGQGPNTEAFF. The CDR3 bases are TGTGCCAGCTCCAAGACAGGGGGCCAAGGACCGAACACTGAAGCTTTCTTT.

The chain recombines TRBV19 with TRBJ2-2, with 11 bases aligning to TRBD2. Per the germline V gene, CDR1 is LNHDA and CDR2 is SQIVND (reference sequence). J gave up 3 bases and V 5 bases, and 2 bases lay outside the gene matches. The CDR3 length is 15 residues. The CDR3 nucleotides are TGTGCCAGTAGTGGACTAGCGGGTTACACCGGGGAGCTGTTTTTT. It codes for CASSGLAGYTGELFF.

The table lists this clone with a few counts. DNA for the CDR3: TGTGCCAGCAGCTTGCTCGGTAATTCACCCCTCCACTTT. This gives the protein CASSLLGNSPLHF. The V gene is TRBV7-8, the J gene TRBJ1-6; D uncertain. This CDR3 is built from 13 residues. V lost 3 bases and J lost 6, with 6 bases in between. Germline V gene lookup returns CDR1 SGHVS and CDR2 FQNEAQ.

The chain links TRBV5-1 to TRBJ2-5; 8 bases are shared with TRBD2. Germline V gene sequence: CDR1 SGHRS, CDR2 YFSETQ. This CDR3 is 15 amino acids long. The trim removed 1 base at V and 0 bases at J, leaving 2 bases unmatched. Here the CDR3 DNA reads TGCGCCAGCAGCTTGCCAGCGGGAGACCAAGAGACCCAGTACTTC. Translation: CASSLPAGDQETQYF.

A word on this clone: Other nucleotide sequences in the sample specify the same CDR3. V is TRBV3-1 (or the pseudogene TRBV3-2) and J is TRBJ1-1, with TRBD1 as a possible D gene (6 bases). This CDR3 has 13 amino acids. Looked up from germline, CDR1 is LGHDT and CDR2 is YNNKEL (reference sequence). The V gene lost 4 bases and the J gene lost 3 bases, with 9 bases spanning the gap. Here the CDR3 DNA reads TGTGCCAGCAGCCTCAGGGGTGACACTGAAGCTTTCTTT. Translating gives CASSLRGDTEAFF.

The chain combines TRBV3-1 (or the pseudogene TRBV3-2) with TRBJ2-5; TRBD1 matches at 12 bases. The CDR3 runs 16 residues. The V gene end was trimmed by 4 bases and the J gene end by 5 bases; junction bases not matched to a gene: 8. Germline CDR1 LGHDT, CDR2 YNNKEL (reference sequence). CDR3 nucleotides: TGTGCCAGCAGCCGGTGGGACAGGGGGCGGGCGGAGACCCAGTACTTC. Its protein is CASSRWDRGRAETQYF.

The J gene is TRBJ2-1, the V gene TRBV7-2; 9 positions agree with TRBD2. CDR3 length equals 15 residues. Germline V lookup: CDR1 SGHTA, CDR2 FQGNSA. J was trimmed by 3 bases and V by 5 bases; bases with no gene match: 5. CDR3 DNA: TGTGCCAGCAGCCCCGCGGGGGGGTACTACAATGAGCAGTTCTTC. It specifies CASSPAGGYYNEQFF.

This chain joins TRBV19 and TRBJ1-2; 7 positions agree with TRBD1. CDR1 and CDR2 from the germline V gene are LNHDA and SQIVND (reference sequence). V was pared by 3 bases and J by 4 bases, with 5 bases of the junction left unmatched. The length of the CDR3 is 14 residues. CDR3 sequence reads: CASSIRDSLYGYTF. Written as DNA, the CDR3 is TGTGCCAGTAGTATTCGGGACAGCCTCTATGGCTACACCTTC.

This clone was recorded a few times. The chain is built from TRBV6-5 and TRBJ1-2, with 7 bases that match TRBD1. The CDR3 totals 15 residues. Looked up from germline, CDR1 is MNHEY and CDR2 is SVGAGI. With 3 bases clipped from V and 2 bases from J, the junction kept 6 bases outside the gene matches. As DNA, the CDR3 is TGTGCCAGCAGTTATCAAGGGACAGCCAACTATGGCTACACCTTC. Its protein is CASSYQGTANYGYTF.

The chain is built from TRBV7-2 and TRBJ2-5; D is perhaps TRBD2 (5 bases). The V and J ends lost 5 bases and 5 bases respectively, with 15 bases between them. The CDR3 length is 14 residues. CDR1 is SGHTA and CDR2 is FQGNSA in the germline V gene. The CDR3 sequence is CASSTMRVSETQYF. In nucleotides, the CDR3 is TGTGCCAGCAGCACGATGCGGGTCTCCGAGACCCAGTACTTC.

The V call is TRBV5-1, the J call TRBJ1-1, with 7 bases fitting TRBD1. CDR1 and CDR2 (germline): SGHRS, YFSETQ. The CDR3 length is 15 residues. The V and J ends lost 4 bases and 0 bases, in that order; junction bases with no gene match: 6. The CDR3 is CASSAPTGMNTEAFF. CDR3 coding DNA: TGCGCCAGCAGCGCACCGACAGGGATGAACACTGAAGCTTTCTTT. The full variable domain, its missing parts supplied by reference TRBV5-1 and TRBJ1-1, is KAGVTQTPRYLIKTRGQQVTLSCSPISGHRSVSWYQQTPGQGLQFLFEYFSETQRNKGNFPGRFSGRQFSNSRSEMNVSTLELGDSALYLCASSAPTGMNTEAFFGQGTRLTVV.

The chain links TRBV7-9 to TRBJ2-5; 8 bases align to TRBD2. The CDR3 totals 13 residues. The germline V gene encodes CDR1 SEHNR and CDR2 FQNEAQ (reference sequence). V lost 4 bases to trimming and J lost 2 bases; unmatched junction nucleotides: 0. CDR3 DNA sequence: TGTGCCAGCAGCTCTAGCGGGCAAGAGACCCAGTACTTC. Translated: CASSSSGQETQYF.

The chain combines TRBV7-8 with TRBJ2-5, with 7 positions matching TRBD1. Germline V gene data show CDR1 as SGHVS and CDR2 as FQNEAQ. CDR3 length: 16 amino acids. V was pared by 1 base and J by 3 bases, with 8 bases of the junction left unmatched. The DNA of the CDR3 is TGTGCCAGCAGCTTAGGCCACAGGGACAGAAAAGAGACCCAGTACTTC. Its translation is CASSLGHRDRKETQYF.

This chain connects TRBV7-3 to TRBJ2-6; 8 nucleotides match TRBD1. Losses at the gene ends were 5 bases for V and 1 base for J; bases not matched to a gene: 13. Germline V gene data show CDR1 as SGHTA and CDR2 as FQGTGA. This CDR3 contains 19 residues. The CDR3 loop is CASSPPFGQGASGANVLTF. In nucleotides, the CDR3 is TGTGCCAGCAGCCCCCCCTTCGGGCAGGGGGCGTCTGGGGCCAACGTCCTGACTTTC.

V and J are TRBV18 and TRBJ2-1; possibly TRBD2 for D (6 bases). V was clipped by 3 bases and J by 2 bases, with 17 bases between them. The CDR3 spans 17 residues. Germline CDR1 KGHSH, CDR2 LQKENI. The CDR3 bases are TGTGCCAGCTCACCGCCGTCGAGGGACTCGGCCTACAATGAGCAGTTCTTC. It is translated as CASSPPSRDSAYNEQFF.